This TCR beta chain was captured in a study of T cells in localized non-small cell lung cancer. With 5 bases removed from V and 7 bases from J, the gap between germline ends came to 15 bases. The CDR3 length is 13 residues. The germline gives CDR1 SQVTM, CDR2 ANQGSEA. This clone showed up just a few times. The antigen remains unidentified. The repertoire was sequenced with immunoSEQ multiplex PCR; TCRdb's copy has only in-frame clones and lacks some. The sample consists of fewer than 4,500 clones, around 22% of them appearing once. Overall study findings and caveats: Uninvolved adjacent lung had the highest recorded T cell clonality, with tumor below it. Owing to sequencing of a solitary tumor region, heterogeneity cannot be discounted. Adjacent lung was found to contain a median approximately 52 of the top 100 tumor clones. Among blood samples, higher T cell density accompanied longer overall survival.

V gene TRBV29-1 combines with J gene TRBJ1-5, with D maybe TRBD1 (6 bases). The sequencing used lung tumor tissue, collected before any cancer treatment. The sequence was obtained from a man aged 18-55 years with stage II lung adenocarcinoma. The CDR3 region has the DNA TGCAGCGTTCGGTCACAGGGTGAGCAGCCCCAGCATTTT. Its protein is CSVRSQGEQPQHF. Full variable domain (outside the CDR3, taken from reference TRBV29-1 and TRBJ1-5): SAVISQKPSRDICQRGTSLTIQCQVDSQVTMMFWYRQQPGQSLTLIATANQGSEATYESGFVIDKFPISRPNLTFSTLTVSNMSPEDSSIYLCSVRSQGEQPQHFGDGTRLSIL.